This record looks at one TCR beta chain sequence and its context. Its antigen is currently not known. No qualities accompany the bases; no much larger clone lies one base away. The sample originates from a study of shared clonotypes between healthy human individuals (dated by TCRdb to 2019 to 2021). Turning to the overall study: A couple of women and a few men aged 18 to 49 years were included in the cohort. For each donor, CD4 naive and CD4 memory were each given three plates, CD8 naive was given two plates, and CD8 memory was given one plate. To estimate repertoire size and how much clonotype sharing occurs between individuals, the study deeply sequenced the blood TCR repertoires of five healthy adults. Different laboratories and diverse techniques were used to prepare libraries and sequence TCR repertoires, to increase sequencing depth and limit assay-specific biases. Per donor, leukapheresis produced somewhere between about 0.94 and 9 billion PBMCs. The investigation overall reported the following: Compared with non-shared clonotypes, the clonotypes found in all four sorted-subset donors had higher generation probabilities. Sampling was limited to blood, and TCR repertoires in tissue likely differ from TCR repertoires in blood. The small number of donors limited the genetic and exposure-history diversity represented. When several donors were compared, the shared fraction of clonotypes was around 5.1% for naive CD4, around 3.6% for naive CD8, more than 2% for memory CD4, and 0.35% to 0.4% for memory CD8. Even with the large sequencing depth, rarefaction of the sorted-subset datasets indicated that sequencing was incomplete. Larger estimated clonotype richness was generally found for naive subsets than for memory subsets. Based on pairwise subsampling, the degree of clonotype sharing among donors was expected to be affected by sequencing depth.

The CDR3 numbers 15 residues from cysteine through phenylalanine. The retained sequence is limited to the CDR3, 45 bases, with the frame set at the first base. CDR1 and CDR2, per the germline V gene, are MNHEY and SVGAGI. V sheds 2 bases and J sheds 2 bases, leaving 12 bases between their ends. For the CD8 naive samples, CD45RO-negative cells were positively selected for CCR7, yielding a CD45RA+CCR7+ population from which TemRA cells were excluded. The donors were healthy, HIV-negative adults who had no recently reported acute infections or vaccinations. Only Caucasian adults living in Nashville, Tennessee, USA were represented among the donors. After blood collection by leukapheresis, PBMCs were isolated using Ficoll-Histopaque density gradient centrifugation and then cryopreserved in the vapor phase of liquid nitrogen. Analytical flow cytometry was used to check the purity and quantity of every magnetically sorted T cell population. From each sorted fraction, genomic DNA was isolated and quantified by UV absorbance on a Nanodrop 2000c.

Using the deep immunoSEQ assay, multiplex PCR amplified TCR CDR3 regions from genomic DNA. For each cell subset, the extracted genomic DNA was distributed evenly across all wells of several immunoSEQ 96-well plates, and each plate served as one replicate. For sorted subsets, approximately 200 ng of genomic DNA, equivalent to 25,000 to 35,000 T cell genomes, went into each replicate PCR. Purified libraries were measured with a Qubit 3.0 fluorometer, size-checked on a Bioanalyzer 2100, and measured again with the KAPA Library Quantification kit. Each immunoSEQ 96-well plate was sequenced on its own single-read 150-cycle Illumina NextSeq 550 flow cell. The paper's data handling went like this. Because only junctional sequences without quality scores were contained in the immunoSEQ output, filtering matching that applied to full-length reads could not be performed. Sequences were annotated with PyIR, a Python wrapper for IgBLAST v1.9, and V/J genes and CDR3 were assigned using IMGT germline references. Reads with weak V/J assignments (E-value above 1e-6), missing CDR3, stop codons, out-of-frame junctions, or ambiguous translated residues were removed. A V3J clonotype was defined by an identical inferred V gene, J gene, and CDR3 amino acid sequence. Percentage overlap between repertoires was computed as shared unique clonotypes divided by the size of the smaller repertoire. RTK rarefaction, the Chao1 estimator, and Recon v2.1 estimates of unobserved clonotypes were used to assess repertoire richness. For all TCRbeta clonotypes obtained by the gDNA method from a handful of donors, generation probabilities were computed with OLGA. In its TCRdb copy, this immuneACCESS table keeps in-frame sequences only and misses some clones. Where compared with another copy, unresolved V genes explain less than half of these, and the others have no known cause. V, J and clone size derive from that table, while D and trimming were established from the DNA sequence. This sample lists roughly 2.1 million clones; just over 90% were detected once. Approximately 1.7% of the sample lies in the top ten.

The sequence derives from a man younger than 35 in good health. Some clones in this sample may be carry-over from other donors' samples. The V and J segments used are TRBV6-5 and TRBJ2-5; the D gene is perhaps TRBD2, on 5 matching bases. Sequenced: naive CD8+ T cells from PBMCs. Taken with the paper, the label for cell subset or site translates to: CD45RA+CCR7+. At the DNA level, the sequence is TGTGCCAGCAGTTACGGGGTCGGGGTACAAGAGACCCAGTACTTC. This codes for CASSYGVGVQETQYF.